Listed below are T cell receptor beta chains from one sample, sequenced in a study of monozygotic twins with inflammatory bowel disease. TCRdb processed the 5' RACE reads again and assigns one entry to each CDR3 protein, with no DNA. This sample's clone table lists around 100,000 distinct CDR3 sequences. Sequencing was performed on blood. These receptors were collected from a human donor with ulcerative colitis or Crohn's disease, or a healthy co-twin of an affected twin (not recorded which). Both conserved end residues are part of each CDR3. The order of the fields is CDR3 length, J gene, V gene, CDR3 protein.

cdr3_length: 13
j_call: TRBJ1-1
v_call: TRBV24-1
cdr3_aa: CATSKDRPTEAFF

cdr3_length: 13
j_call: TRBJ2-5
v_call: TRBV10-3
cdr3_aa: CAISTENQETQYF

cdr3_length: 16
j_call: TRBJ1-6
v_call: TRBV15
cdr3_aa: CATSPRQSSYNSPLHF

cdr3_length: 17
j_call: TRBJ1-3
v_call: TRBV5-1
cdr3_aa: CASSLASGGIAGNTIYF

cdr3_length: 16
j_call: TRBJ2-7
v_call: TRBV18
cdr3_aa: CASSPREGESSYEQYF

cdr3_length: 17
j_call: TRBJ2-3
v_call: TRBV7-2
cdr3_aa: CASSLPSGTAGVDTQYF

cdr3_length: 15
j_call: TRBJ1-1
v_call: TRBV29-1
cdr3_aa: CSVRPRTGGETEAFF

cdr3_length: 14
j_call: TRBJ1-2
v_call: TRBV14
cdr3_aa: CASSQDGQLYGYTF

cdr3_length: 17
j_call: TRBJ2-1
v_call: TRBV5-1
cdr3_aa: CASSFGAGGALSREQFF

cdr3_length: 14
j_call: TRBJ2-2
v_call: TRBV7-2
cdr3_aa: CASSLVWDTGELFF

cdr3_length: 13
j_call: TRBJ1-1
v_call: TRBV6-5
cdr3_aa: CASPGSLGTEAFF

cdr3_length: 12
j_call: TRBJ1-5
v_call: TRBV7-9
cdr3_aa: CASSRGGWSQHF

cdr3_length: 14
j_call: TRBJ1-5
v_call: TRBV2
cdr3_aa: CASTNIGSNQPQHF

cdr3_length: 14
j_call: TRBJ1-2
v_call: TRBV2
cdr3_aa: CASSGDTSGGGYTF

cdr3_length: 15
j_call: TRBJ2-2
v_call: TRBV4-3
cdr3_aa: CASSQERVYTGELFF

cdr3_length: 16
j_call: TRBJ1-1
v_call: TRBV7-9
cdr3_aa: CASSKGWGQQNTEAFF

cdr3_length: 16
j_call: TRBJ2-2
v_call: TRBV30
cdr3_aa: CAWNLLGDRGIGELFF

cdr3_length: 14
j_call: TRBJ2-3
v_call: TRBV7-8
cdr3_aa: CASSLTGWTDTQYF

cdr3_length: 16
j_call: TRBJ2-1
v_call: TRBV24-1
cdr3_aa: CATSDPRDSSYNEQFF

cdr3_length: 12
j_call: TRBJ2-7
v_call: TRBV28
cdr3_aa: CATRLRGGEQYF

cdr3_length: 14
j_call: TRBJ2-4
v_call: TRBV12-3/TRBV12-4
cdr3_aa: CASSLDIAKNIQYF

cdr3_length: 17
j_call: TRBJ2-5
v_call: TRBV5-6
cdr3_aa: CASSLATPRRLVETQYF

cdr3_length: 12
j_call: TRBJ2-7
v_call: TRBV28
cdr3_aa: CASSLGGYEQYF

cdr3_length: 13
j_call: TRBJ1-5
v_call: TRBV20-1
cdr3_aa: CSARWGGNQPQHF

cdr3_length: 18
j_call: TRBJ1-6
v_call: TRBV5-1
cdr3_aa: CASSLWSLSGDENSPLHF

cdr3_length: 14
j_call: TRBJ1-3
v_call: TRBV9
cdr3_aa: CASSVSQDRNTIYF

cdr3_length: 15
j_call: TRBJ1-1
v_call: TRBV5-8
cdr3_aa: CASSETGTVNTEAFF

cdr3_length: 19
j_call: TRBJ2-7
v_call: TRBV5-1
cdr3_aa: CASSLEVRVYYEGSYEQYF

cdr3_length: 15
j_call: TRBJ2-3
v_call: TRBV20-1
cdr3_aa: CSARVRSGSSDTQYF

cdr3_length: 13
j_call: TRBJ1-1
v_call: TRBV29-1
cdr3_aa: CSVGSQQYTEAFF

cdr3_length: 14
j_call: TRBJ2-2
v_call: TRBV15
cdr3_aa: CATSTGSNTGELFF

cdr3_length: 15
j_call: TRBJ2-1
v_call: TRBV5-1
cdr3_aa: CASSQTGTGYNEQFF

cdr3_length: 12
j_call: TRBJ2-5
v_call: TRBV6-2/TRBV6-3
cdr3_aa: CAVRINKETQYF

cdr3_length: 17
j_call: TRBJ2-3
v_call: TRBV4-3
cdr3_aa: CASSQAKDGPRMDTQYF

cdr3_length: 15
j_call: TRBJ1-6
v_call: TRBV6-1
cdr3_aa: CASSPPGQGVSPLHF

cdr3_length: 18
j_call: TRBJ2-1
v_call: TRBV6-5
cdr3_aa: CASSYSVLAGGRNNEQFF

cdr3_length: 14
j_call: TRBJ1-2
v_call: TRBV7-2
cdr3_aa: CASSLRQGGYGYTF

cdr3_length: 16
j_call: TRBJ2-2
v_call: TRBV5-1
cdr3_aa: CASSLMTSGNTGELFF

cdr3_length: 15
j_call: TRBJ2-3
v_call: TRBV27
cdr3_aa: CASSSWGAATDTQYF

cdr3_length: 14
j_call: TRBJ1-6
v_call: TRBV20-1
cdr3_aa: CSASDRAGGSPLHF

cdr3_length: 15
j_call: TRBJ2-7
v_call: TRBV21-1
cdr3_aa: CASSNSGTGGGEQYF

cdr3_length: 14
j_call: TRBJ1-1
v_call: TRBV7-3
cdr3_aa: CASSLGAGNTEAFF

cdr3_length: 14
j_call: TRBJ2-3
v_call: TRBV30
cdr3_aa: CAWRIAGGSDTQYF

cdr3_length: 13
j_call: TRBJ1-5
v_call: TRBV6-1
cdr3_aa: CASSEALNQPQHF

cdr3_length: 17
j_call: TRBJ2-2
v_call: TRBV7-9
cdr3_aa: CASSSRTSGKNTGELFF